Given below is one T cell receptor (beta chain) in context. Its antigen is unidentified. This specimen belongs to a study of T cell repertoires in cytomegalovirus infection. The overall study: Carrying CMV and the relevant HLA type showed in public TCR beta signatures. Study outcomes and limitations: Using cumulative public TCR beta family frequency, the authors identified those who carried CMV together with the relevant HLA.

The CDR3 length is 17 residues. Germline lookup yields CDR1 SGHVS and CDR2 FQNEAQ. V gave up 0 bases and J gave up 7 bases; unmatched junction bases: 10. TCRdb fed the reads into MiXCR, producing one record per CDR3 protein. The sample lists some 300,000 distinct CDR3 sequences, about an eighth occurring once. This TCR was recovered from a human donor in good health (CMV status not recorded). Some clones in this sample may be carry-over from other donors' samples. The gene calls are TRBV7-8 and TRBJ2-1, with TRBD1 matching over 9 bases. Sequenced material: PBMCs. CDR3 in amino acids: CASSLARRGTGINEQFF. DNA for the CDR3: TGTGCCAGCAGCTTAGCGCGTCGAGGGACAGGGATAAATGAGCAGTTCTTC.